The 31 T cell receptor beta chains below all came from one sample that was sequenced in a study of blood T cell repertoires in COVID-19. Produced via immunoSEQ multiplex PCR; TCRdb's table is partial and in-frame only. This table has a few hundred thousand clones, roughly 87% appearing once. The sequencing sample was made of PBMCs or T cells enriched from blood (not recorded which). All receptors come from a woman in her thirties who had recovered from COVID-19.

The CDR3 loop reads CASRLDYYEQYF. CDR3 DNA: TGTGCCAGCCGACTAGATTACTACGAGCAGTACTTC. The V and J genes are TRBV2 and TRBJ2-7, with a weak D call TRBD2 (6 bases). Germline CDR1 is SNHLY and CDR2 is FYNNEI. The CDR3 consists of 12 residues. Trimming took 8 bases from V and 3 from J, leaving 11 bases between them.

The chain is built from TRBV19 and TRBJ1-5; 8 nucleotides line up with TRBD1. The CDR3 covers 15 residues. Per the germline V gene, CDR1 is LNHDA and CDR2 is SQIVND (reference sequence). J lost 0 bases, V lost 6 bases, and 4 bases had no gene match. In DNA, the CDR3 is TGTGCCAGTAGCCCAGACAGGGGTAGCAATCAGCCCCAGCATTTT. Its protein is CASSPDRGSNQPQHF.

The J gene is TRBJ2-5, the V gene TRBV7-9; D remains unclear. This CDR3 is 15 amino acids long. V dropped 1 base and J dropped 1 base, with 10 bases sitting between them. Germline V gene data show CDR1 as SEHNR and CDR2 as FQNEAQ (reference sequence). CDR3 in DNA: TGTGCCAGCAGCTTAGGCGGTCGGCTCCAAGAGACCCAGTACTTC. As protein: CASSLGGRLQETQYF.

In its sample, this clone was seen once. This CDR3 reads CASSFQGMMGYEQYF. The CDR3 DNA reads as TGTGCCAGCAGCTTCCAGGGGATGATGGGCTACGAGCAGTACTTC. This chain links TRBV7-8 with TRBJ2-7, with a tentative D call TRBD1 (6 bases). CDR3 size: 15 residues. Germline assignment: CDR1 SGHVS and CDR2 FQNEAQ. V lost 3 bases, J lost 3 bases, and 15 bases lay in between.

This clone has a single count. The chain has TRBV24-1 and TRBJ2-7; D unresolved. The germline V gene encodes CDR1 KGHDR and CDR2 SFDVKD. V was cut by 0 bases and J by 5 bases, with 22 bases left in between. The CDR3 spans 18 residues. The CDR3 coding sequence is TGTGCCACCAGTGATTTGCAATGGGCTTTGGGCCCCCAGGACGAGCAGTACTTC. This gives the protein CATSDLQWALGPQDEQYF.

The chain couples TRBV4-1 to TRBJ1-3; D is possibly TRBD1 (5 bases). CDR1 and CDR2 from the germline V gene are MGHRA and YSYEKL. This CDR3 spans 17 amino acids. V lost 1 base, J lost 0 bases, and 13 bases lay in between. CDR3 loop: CASSQGTGGVSGNTIYF. CDR3 nucleotides: TGCGCCAGCAGCCAAGGAACCGGGGGAGTCTCTGGAAACACCATATATTTT.

The V call is TRBV7-9, the J call TRBJ1-2; the match to TRBD1 covers 8 bases. Germline trimming cut 1 base from V and 4 bases from J; bases unmatched to any gene: 5. CDR3 length: 15 residues. CDR1 is SEHNR, CDR2 FQNEAQ, per germline (reference sequence). This CDR3 reads CASSLGSDRVYGYTF. The CDR3 region has the DNA TGTGCCAGCAGCTTAGGATCGGACAGGGTCTATGGCTACACCTTC.

J is TRBJ2-7 and V is TRBV20-1, with 9 bases identical to TRBD2. Per germline, CDR1 DFQATT and CDR2 SNEGSKA (reference sequence). The J segment lost 2 bases and the V segment lost 3 bases, leaving 11 bases of the junction unmatched. This CDR3 comprises 16 residues. The CDR3, as DNA: TGCAGTGCTAGTTGGGCGGGGGGGCCAAAAACCTACGAGCAGTACTTC. Amino acids: CSASWAGGPKTYEQYF.

The genes are TRBV12-3 or TRBV12-4 and TRBJ2-7; D unresolved. CDR3 length equals 13 residues. Trimming cost V 1 base and J 2 bases, with 6 bases left between them. The CDR3 loop reads CASSLVAAYEQYF. CDR3 nucleotides: TGTGCCAGCAGTTTAGTGGCAGCCTACGAGCAGTACTTC.

This rearrangement joins TRBV28 to TRBJ1-4, with D perhaps matching TRBD1 (5 bases). V was pared by 2 bases and J by 5 bases, with 12 bases between. The length of the CDR3 is 15 residues. Germline V gives CDR1 MDHEN, CDR2 SYDVKM. For the CDR3, the DNA is TGTGCCAGCAGTTTACCGACAGCCCCCAATGAAAAACTGTTTTTT. Residues: CASSLPTAPNEKLFF.

The V and J genes are TRBV5-1 and TRBJ2-1; 8 bases match TRBD1. The V gene's germline CDR1 is SGHRS and CDR2 YFSETQ. This CDR3 is built from 16 residues. V shed 3 bases, J shed 4 bases, and the junction held 9 bases outside the gene matches. The CDR3 DNA sequence: TGCGCCAGCAGCTCCTCTCACCAGGGGGCGTACAATGAGCAGTTCTTC. It translates to CASSSSHQGAYNEQFF. The full variable domain, its missing parts supplied by reference TRBV5-1 and TRBJ2-1, is KAGVTQTPRYLIKTRGQQVTLSCSPISGHRSVSWYQQTPGQGLQFLFEYFSETQRNKGNFPGRFSGRQFSNSRSEMNVSTLELGDSALYLCASSSSHQGAYNEQFFGPGTRLTVL.

V gene TRBV27 combines with J gene TRBJ1-4; D perhaps matches TRBD1 (5 bases). Trimming removed 4 bases from V and 7 bases from J, with 10 bases in between. Per germline, CDR1 MNHEY and CDR2 SMNVEV (reference sequence). There are 13 residues in the CDR3. CDR3 bases: TGTGCCAGCAGTTCACTGGGGGGTGAAAAACTGTTTTTT. Translated, it gives CASSSLGGEKLFF.

This clone turned up a few times. The rearrangement uses TRBV5-1 and TRBJ2-7, with 10 nucleotides matching TRBD1. Per germline, CDR1 SGHRS and CDR2 YFSETQ. CDR3 length: 15 residues. Trimming cost V 3 bases and J 1 base; bases outside gene matches: 4. The CDR3 bases are TGCGCCAGCAGCTCCCGGGACAGGGGTTCCTACGAGCAGTACTTC. It yields the protein CASSSRDRGSYEQYF.

The V gene is TRBV3-1 (or the pseudogene TRBV3-2), the J gene TRBJ1-1; a weak D match, TRBD1 (5 bases). V was clipped by 4 bases and J by 1 base, with 7 bases between them. This CDR3 comprises 13 residues. Germline V gene sequence: CDR1 LGHDT, CDR2 YNNKEL (reference sequence). CDR3 DNA: TGTGCCAGCAGCCTCGGGGGGAACACTGAAGCTTTCTTT. Residues: CASSLGGNTEAFF.

This chain joins TRBV23-1 and TRBJ1-2; 8 bases are shared with TRBD1. TRBV23-1 is an ORF, and what it does is uncertain. V trimming: 0 bases; J trimming: 0 bases; junction bases outside the gene matches: 9. This CDR3 comprises 18 residues. The CDR3 DNA reads TGCGCCAGCAGTCAATCCATTGACAGGGGACAGACTAACTATGGCTACACCTTC. Encoded protein: CASSQSIDRGQTNYGYTF.

As DNA, the CDR3 is TGCAGTGCTAGTCGCAAAGTAGGGGGCGGGCGCACTGAAGCTTTCTTT. This sequence encodes CSASRKVGGGRTEAFF. This chain links TRBV20-1 with TRBJ1-1, with 7 bases lining up with TRBD1. Germline V gene data show CDR1 as DFQATT and CDR2 as SNEGSKA (reference sequence). Unmatched junction bases numbered 14, after V lost 3 bases and J lost 4 bases. The CDR3 is 16 residues long.

V and J are TRBV27 and TRBJ1-5, with D unresolved. Germline CDR1 and CDR2: MNHEY and SMNVEV (reference sequence). The CDR3 runs to 17 residues. Between the trimmed V and J ends, which lost 3 bases and 6 bases, there was a span of 21 bases. CDR3 nucleotides: TGTGCCAGCAGTTTGGGAGTAACGGCCAAATTCAGTCAGCCCCAGCATTTT. This encodes CASSLGVTAKFSQPQHF.

This clone appeared once. The chain couples TRBV5-8 to TRBJ2-1; 11 bases agree with TRBD2. Trimming removed 2 bases from V and 5 bases from J; junction bases left unmatched: 3. Germline CDR1 SGHTS, CDR2 YDEGEE. The CDR3 length is 15 residues. CDR3 residues: CASSFSGGANNEQFF. The DNA for the CDR3 is TGTGCCAGCAGCTTTAGCGGGGGGGCGAACAATGAGCAGTTCTTC. Based on the CDR3 plus reference TRBV5-8 and TRBJ2-1, the full variable domain is EAGVTQSPTHLIKTRGQQATLRCSPISGHTSVYWYQQALGLGLQFLLWYDEGEERNRGNFPPRFSGRQFPNYSSELNVNALELEDSALYLCASSFSGGANNEQFFGPGTRLTVL.

The chain is built from TRBV28 and TRBJ1-5, with D tentatively TRBD1 (5 bases). Germline CDR1 reads MDHEN; CDR2 reads SYDVKM. The CDR3 spans 16 residues. The ends were cut back, 3 bases at V and 4 bases at J, with 16 bases in the middle. DNA for the CDR3: TGTGCCAGCAGTTTTCGGTGGGCAGGGCTAAATCAGCCCCAGCATTTT. It codes for CASSFRWAGLNQPQHF.

The chain links TRBV5-1 to TRBJ1-1, with no clear D. From germline, CDR1 is SGHRS and CDR2 YFSETQ. Trimming stripped 0 bases from V and 4 bases from J, with 10 bases between. The length of the CDR3 is 14 residues. The CDR3 reads CASSLGYGSTEAFF. The DNA of the CDR3 is TGCGCCAGCAGCTTGGGGTATGGGAGCACTGAAGCTTTCTTT.

The chain combines TRBV6-5 with TRBJ1-2, with 8 positions matching TRBD1. Germline assignment: CDR1 MNHEY and CDR2 SVGAGI. The CDR3 contains 16 residues. V shed 2 bases and J 4 bases; nucleotides not matched to a gene: 9. The CDR3 DNA reads as TGTGCCAGCAGTTACCGAAGTGACAGGGGCCGCTATGGCTACACCTTC. Translation gives CASSYRSDRGRYGYTF.

The V gene is TRBV12-3 or TRBV12-4, the J gene TRBJ1-1, with no clear D. CDR3 length equals 13 residues. The V end lost 6 bases, the J end lost 4 bases, and 12 bases lay between the germline ends. CDR3 residues: CASSWRSGTEAFF. CDR3 in DNA: TGTGCCAGCAGCTGGAGGAGCGGCACTGAAGCTTTCTTT.

In regard to this clone: Other DNA sequences of this sample code for an identical CDR3. The J gene is TRBJ1-3, the V gene TRBV19, with a weak D call TRBD1 (5 bases). The ends were cut back, 5 bases at V and 0 bases at J, with 11 bases in the middle. This CDR3 comprises 15 residues. Germline V gene lookup returns CDR1 LNHDA and CDR2 SQIVND (reference sequence). CDR3 nucleotides: TGTGCCAGTAGTTTCGACAGATCCTCTGGAAACACCATATATTTT. Amino acid sequence: CASSFDRSSGNTIYF.

V usage is TRBV7-9 and J usage is TRBJ1-2; maybe TRBD1 (5 bases). The germline CDR1 and CDR2 sequences are SEHNR and FQNEAQ (reference sequence). CDR3 length: 15 amino acids. Trimming took 4 bases from V and 12 from J, leaving 24 bases between them. For the CDR3, the DNA is TGTGCCAGCAGCTCCTCCCTGGGCAGGGCACCTGTGGACACCTTC. It specifies CASSSSLGRAPVDTF.

The rearrangement links TRBV5-5 to TRBJ1-2, with 8 bases aligning to TRBD1. The CDR3 runs to 14 residues. Germline CDR1 reads SGHKS; CDR2 reads YYEKEE (reference sequence). V trimming: 1 base; J trimming: 6 bases; junction bases outside the gene matches: 5. The CDR3 sequence: CASSLYQGADGYTF. DNA of the CDR3: TGTGCCAGCAGCTTGTATCAGGGGGCGGATGGCTACACCTTC.

This clone was picked up one time. The same CDR3 also results from other DNA sequences found in this sample. The rearrangement links TRBV27 to TRBJ2-7; TRBD1 aligns across 7 bases. Germline CDR1 reads MNHEY; CDR2 reads SMNVEV (reference sequence). V gave up 4 bases and J gave up 1 base; unmatched junction bases: 4. The CDR3 sequence is 14 residues long. DNA for the CDR3: TGTGCCAGCAGTTCTACAGGGGTTTCCTACGAGCAGTACTTC. It yields the protein CASSSTGVSYEQYF.

The chain carries TRBV28 and TRBJ2-7; TRBD1 aligns across 7 bases. The germline gives CDR1 MDHEN, CDR2 SYDVKM. The CDR3 has 16 residues. The junction had 14 bases not matched to a gene; V was cut back by 5 bases and J by 4 bases. The CDR3: CASSQPGRTGSYEQYF. Here the CDR3 DNA reads TGTGCCAGCAGTCAACCGGGACGGACAGGATCGTACGAGCAGTACTTC.

V usage is TRBV19 and J usage is TRBJ2-2; D gene ambiguous. The V end was cut by 5 bases, the J end by 3 bases, with 7 bases between. The CDR3 is 13 amino acids. Germline V gene data show CDR1 as LNHDA and CDR2 as SQIVND (reference sequence). The CDR3 loop is CASSVEYTGELFF. The CDR3, as DNA: TGTGCCAGTAGTGTCGAGTACACCGGGGAGCTGTTTTTT.

This chain joins TRBV5-5 and TRBJ2-3, with D perhaps matching TRBD1 (7 bases). Germline values: CDR1 SGHKS, CDR2 YYEKEE (reference sequence). V dropped 0 bases and J dropped 2 bases, with 16 bases sitting between them. CDR3 length equals 17 residues. DNA of the CDR3: TGTGCCAGCAGCTTGGCGAGCAGGGGGACTCTCACAGATACGCAGTATTTT. This translates into CASSLASRGTLTDTQYF.

The table lists this clone with a count of one. V gene TRBV25-1 combines with J gene TRBJ1-1; a weak D match, TRBD1 (5 bases). In germline, CDR1 is MGHDK, CDR2 SYGVNS. The length of the CDR3 is 11 residues. V shed 5 bases and J shed 6 bases, with 7 bases lying between them. CDR3 sequence (DNA): TGTGCCAGCAGTCACAGGTCTGAAGCTTTCTTT. This sequence encodes CASSHRSEAFF.

The chain combines TRBV15 with TRBJ1-6, with D perhaps matching TRBD1 (6 bases). With 1 base removed from V and 6 bases from J, the gap between germline ends came to 10 bases. CDR3 length: 15 residues. Per the germline V gene, CDR1 is LNHNV and CDR2 is YYDKDF (reference sequence). CDR3: CATSRVAGANSPLHF. The CDR3 bases are TGTGCCACCAGCAGAGTTGCGGGGGCTAATTCACCCCTCCACTTT.